The 10 T cell receptor beta chains listed next were all sequenced from one sample in a study of technical replicates of blood from several donors. Profiling relied on immunoSEQ multiplex PCR, and the TCRdb table lists in-frame clones only, not all of them. Seen here are around 79,000 clones, 90% to 95% observed once, and the top ten hold around 0.37%. Sequenced: T cells isolated from PBMCs. The receptor source for this set is a human donor in good health.

The chain carries TRBV12-5 and TRBJ2-5; D is unresolved. CDR1 and CDR2 (germline): LGHNT, FRNRAP. V lost 8 bases and J lost 5, with 12 bases in between. The CDR3 spans 12 residues. The CDR3 is CASSSRWETQYF. The CDR3 DNA reads TGTGCTAGTAGCTCTCGGTGGGAGACCCAGTACTTC.

The CDR3 reads CASIVWGAAAFF. The DNA of the CDR3 is TGTGCCAGTATCGTGTGGGGCGCAGCAGCTTTCTTT. The chain recombines TRBV19 with TRBJ1-1; D perhaps matches TRBD1 (5 bases). The germline V gene has CDR1 LNHDA and CDR2 SQIVND (reference sequence). The CDR3 is 12 residues long. V lost 7 bases to trimming and J lost 10 bases, with 16 bases between them.

J is TRBJ2-7 and V is TRBV30; 8 bases fit TRBD1. With V trimmed by 7 bases and J by 3 bases, 5 bases remained unmatched. Germline V gene data show CDR1 as GTSNPN and CDR2 as SVGIG (reference sequence). CDR3 length equals 12 residues. The CDR3 reads CASGTGGYEQYF. Here the CDR3 DNA reads TGTGCCTCGGGGACAGGTGGCTACGAGCAGTACTTC.

This chain uses TRBV28 with TRBJ1-2; TRBD1 matches at 7 bases. Unmatched junction bases numbered 7, after V lost 9 bases and J lost 3 bases. The CDR3 extends over 13 amino acids. Germline V gene lookup returns CDR1 MDHEN and CDR2 SYDVKM. CDR3 sequence reads: CASRQGGDYGYTF. DNA for the CDR3: TGTGCCAGTAGACAGGGAGGAGACTATGGCTACACCTTC.

The J gene is TRBJ2-5, the V gene TRBV19; 13 bases match TRBD2. Germline CDR1 LNHDA, CDR2 SQIVND (reference sequence). Losses at the gene ends were 5 bases for V and 5 bases for J; bases not matched to a gene: 5. This CDR3 spans 15 amino acids. The chain's CDR3 is CASSSKGLAGETQYF. Written as DNA, the CDR3 is TGTGCCAGTAGTTCTAAGGGACTAGCGGGGGAGACCCAGTACTTC. The whole variable domain, filled in from reference TRBV19 and TRBJ2-5, reads DGGITQSPKYLFRKEGQNVTLSCEQNLNHDAMYWYRQDPGQGLRLIYYSQIVNDFQKGDIAEGYSVSREKKESFPLTVTSAQKNPTAFYLCASSSKGLAGETQYFGPGTRLLVL.

The gene calls are TRBV5-1 and TRBJ1-2, with D hard to call. CDR1 SGHRS and CDR2 YFSETQ come from the germline V gene. The CDR3 runs 15 residues. Trimming removed 0 bases at V and 0 bases at J, with 9 bases between. The CDR3 loop reads CASSLAGTANYGYTF. The CDR3 DNA sequence: TGCGCCAGCAGCTTGGCCGGAACAGCTAACTATGGCTACACCTTC. Supplemented by reference TRBV5-1 and TRBJ1-2, the full variable domain reads KAGVTQTPRYLIKTRGQQVTLSCSPISGHRSVSWYQQTPGQGLQFLFEYFSETQRNKGNFPGRFSGRQFSNSRSEMNVSTLELGDSALYLCASSLAGTANYGYTFGSGTRLTVV.

This clone is a singleton in its sample. V is TRBV29-1 and J is TRBJ2-3; no definite D call. Trimming left V 3 bases short and J 2 bases short, with 9 bases between. CDR3 length: 13 amino acids. Germline CDR1 reads SQVTM; CDR2 reads ANQGSEA. This CDR3 is CSVELVNTDTQYF. The CDR3 coding sequence is TGCAGCGTTGAGTTAGTAAACACAGATACGCAGTATTTT.

There are a few counts of this clone. The gene calls are TRBV4-2 and TRBJ1-1; no firm D call. The CDR3 contains 15 residues. Trimming shortened V by 4 bases and J by 0 bases, and 12 bases separated the two germline ends. CDR1 LGHNA and CDR2 YNFKEQ come from the germline V gene. The DNA for the CDR3 is TGTGCCAGCAGCCTAGAACTAGGGTTGAACACTGAAGCTTTCTTT. It encodes CASSLELGLNTEAFF.

The V call is TRBV11-3, the J call TRBJ2-7, with D perhaps TRBD1 (5 bases). With 1 base removed from V and 3 bases from J, the gap between germline ends came to 7 bases. The CDR3 extends over 13 amino acids. Germline-derived CDR1 and CDR2 are SGHNT and YENEEA. CDR3: CASSLGTIYEQYF. For the CDR3, the DNA is TGTGCCAGCAGCTTAGGGACAATCTACGAGCAGTACTTC.

The chain is built from TRBV6-1 and TRBJ1-2; D not certain. V lost 3 bases and J lost 3, with 17 bases in between. Germline CDR1 is MNHNS and CDR2 is SASEGT. The CDR3 contains 16 residues. CDR3 protein: CASSDWVYGEDYGYTF. The CDR3 region has the DNA TGTGCCAGCAGTGACTGGGTCTACGGGGAGGACTATGGCTACACCTTC.